Below are 14 T cell receptor beta chains sequenced from a single sample in a study of OX40 agonist ivuxolimab in advanced cancers. Only in-frame clones appear in the TCRdb table, and some are missing; sequencing was by immunoSEQ multiplex PCR. The sample gives 77,000 or so clones, around 92% of which show up once; approximately 10% is in the top ten. Sequencing used CD4+ or CD8+ T cells sorted from blood, obtained in a trial of the OX40 agonist ivuxolimab. Source of these receptors: an adult with an advanced solid tumor such as melanoma, head and neck, liver or kidney cancer.

The rearrangement joins TRBV27 to TRBJ2-2; TRBD1 is a possible D gene (5 bases). The CDR3 is made up of 15 amino acids. Per the germline V gene, CDR1 is MNHEY and CDR2 is SMNVEV (reference sequence). Trimming took 2 bases from V and 6 from J, leaving 13 bases between them. CDR3 DNA: TGTGCCAGCAGTTTAATTCAGGGTTGGGCCGGGGAGCTGTTTTTT. It specifies CASSLIQGWAGELFF.

This chain links TRBV30 with TRBJ1-2, with TRBD1 identical over 9 bases. The trim removed 0 bases at V and 6 bases at J, leaving 2 bases unmatched. Germline V gene sequence: CDR1 GTSNPN, CDR2 SVGIG (reference sequence). The CDR3 totals 13 residues. The CDR3 region is CAWSVTGGDGYTF. Here the CDR3 DNA reads TGTGCCTGGAGTGTAACAGGGGGCGATGGCTACACCTTC.

The chain combines TRBV19 with TRBJ2-1; the match to TRBD1 covers 8 bases. CDR3 size: 14 residues. Germline loops: CDR1 LNHDA, CDR2 SQIVND (reference sequence). V trimming: 8 bases; J trimming: 2 bases; junction bases outside the gene matches: 5. CDR3 loop: CASGDRGPYNEQFF. DNA for the CDR3: TGTGCCAGTGGAGACAGGGGACCCTACAATGAGCAGTTCTTC.

This chain uses TRBV27 with TRBJ1-6, with D perhaps TRBD1 (5 bases). CDR1 and CDR2 from the germline V gene are MNHEY and SMNVEV (reference sequence). V gave up 3 bases and J gave up 3 bases, with 24 bases separating them. The CDR3 runs to 20 residues. CDR3 region: CASSFILGAAPDNYNSPLHF. CDR3 nucleotide sequence: TGTGCCAGCAGTTTCATCCTAGGGGCCGCCCCTGACAACTATAATTCACCCCTCCACTTT.

The CDR3 region is CASTRPGGRQPQHF. The DNA of the CDR3 is TGTGCCAGCACCCGGCCCGGGGGCCGTCAGCCCCAGCATTTT. The V call is TRBV27, the J call TRBJ1-5; TRBD1 is a possible D gene (6 bases). In germline, CDR1 is MNHEY, CDR2 SMNVEV (reference sequence). The V and J ends lost 7 bases and 6 bases respectively, with 16 bases between them. The CDR3 sequence is 14 residues long.

The genes are TRBV5-6 and TRBJ1-5, with D possibly matching TRBD1 (5 bases). Trimming cost V 2 bases and J 0 bases, with 9 bases left between them. The germline V gene has CDR1 SGHDT and CDR2 YYEEEE. This CDR3 is 15 amino acids long. CDR3 amino acids: CASSFWGSSNQPQHF. CDR3 DNA sequence: TGTGCCAGCAGCTTTTGGGGGAGTAGCAATCAGCCCCAGCATTTT.

The chain uses TRBV4-1 and TRBJ1-4; D is undetermined. Germline CDR1 is MGHRA and CDR2 is YSYEKL. The CDR3 spans 15 residues. Trimming pared 2 bases from V and 5 bases from J, leaving 12 bases between. As DNA, the CDR3 is TGCGCCAGCAGCCAACTCGGAAAGATGAATGAAAAACTGTTTTTT. Its protein is CASSQLGKMNEKLFF.

The genes are TRBV6-5 and TRBJ2-7; TRBD2 matches at 7 bases. CDR3 length equals 15 residues. Per the germline V gene, CDR1 is MNHEY and CDR2 is SVGAGI. Trimming removed 2 bases from V and 6 bases from J; junction bases left unmatched: 10. In DNA, the CDR3 is TGTGCCAGCAGTTACACGGGGGGTGGGGCAACCGAGCAGTACTTC. It encodes CASSYTGGGATEQYF.

J is TRBJ2-7 and V is TRBV4-3; possibly TRBD2 for D (5 bases). Trimming left V 0 bases short and J 2 bases short, with 11 bases between. CDR3 length: 15 residues. Germline lookup yields CDR1 LGHNA and CDR2 YSLEER. This CDR3 is CASSQEEGPTYEQYF. The CDR3 DNA is TGCGCCAGCAGCCAAGAAGAGGGCCCGACCTACGAGCAGTACTTC.

This clone appeared a single time. The gene calls are TRBV29-1 and TRBJ1-3; 10 bases map to TRBD1. There are 16 residues in the CDR3. V lost 0 bases, J lost 6 bases, and 8 bases stayed unmatched. The germline CDR1 and CDR2 sequences are SQVTM and ANQGSEA. The CDR3 region is CSVEDIETGGLNTIYF. CDR3 coding DNA: TGCAGCGTTGAAGATATTGAGACAGGGGGCTTAAACACCATATATTTT.

The CDR3 region is CASSWDLQGADTQYF. For the CDR3, the DNA is TGTGCCAGCAGCTGGGACCTCCAAGGGGCAGATACGCAGTATTTT. This sequence joins TRBV13 and TRBJ2-3; D may match TRBD1 or TRBD2 (5 bases each). Germline V gene lookup returns CDR1 PRHDT and CDR2 FYEKMQ (reference sequence). This CDR3 region has 15 residues. Trimming left V 4 bases short and J 4 bases short, with 15 bases between.

The gene calls are TRBV5-1 and TRBJ2-3; D unclear. CDR3 length: 16 amino acids. The V and J ends lost 4 bases and 2 bases respectively, with 17 bases between them. The germline V gene has CDR1 SGHRS and CDR2 YFSETQ. The CDR3 DNA follows: TGCGCCAGCAGCGCTTCGAGTGTACAGAACACAGATACGCAGTATTTT. Translated, it gives CASSASSVQNTDTQYF.

This rearrangement joins TRBV7-8 to TRBJ1-5, with TRBD1 matching over 8 bases. The length of the CDR3 is 18 residues. Germline loops: CDR1 SGHVS, CDR2 FQNEAQ. V dropped 2 bases and J dropped 2; count of bases not matched to a gene: 11. Here the CDR3 reads CASSLSPLTGEGNQPQHF. The CDR3 DNA sequence: TGTGCCAGCAGCTTATCCCCCCTGACAGGGGAAGGCAATCAGCCCCAGCATTTT.

The rearrangement links TRBV5-5 to TRBJ2-7; a weak D match, TRBD2 (6 bases). V was shortened by 3 bases and J by 4 bases, with 8 bases between the two germline ends. CDR1 and CDR2 from the germline V gene are SGHKS and YYEKEE (reference sequence). This CDR3 contains 12 residues. CDR3 DNA: TGTGCCAGCAGCTGGGCGGGGTACGAGCAGTACTTC. Residues: CASSWAGYEQYF.